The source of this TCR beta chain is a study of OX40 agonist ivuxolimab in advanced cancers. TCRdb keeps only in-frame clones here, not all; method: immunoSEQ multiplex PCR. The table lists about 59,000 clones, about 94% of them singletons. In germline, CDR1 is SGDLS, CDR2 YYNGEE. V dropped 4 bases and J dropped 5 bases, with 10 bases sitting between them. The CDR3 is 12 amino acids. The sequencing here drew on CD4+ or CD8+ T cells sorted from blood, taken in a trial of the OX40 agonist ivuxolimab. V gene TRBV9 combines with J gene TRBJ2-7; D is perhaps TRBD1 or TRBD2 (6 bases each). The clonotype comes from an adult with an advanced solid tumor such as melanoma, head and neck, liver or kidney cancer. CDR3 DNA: TGTGCCAGCAGCCACGGGGGCAACGAGCAGTACTTC. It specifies CASSHGGNEQYF.